This T cell receptor (beta chain) is drawn from a study of CD8+CD57+ T cells in acquired aplastic anemia. Study information: Yields of DNA that came from sorted CD4+ and CD8+ cells averaged approximately 3.5 ug.

CDR3 length equals 18 residues. Unmatched junction bases numbered 20, after V lost 4 bases and J lost 7 bases. The germline CDR1 and CDR2 sequences are SGHTA and FQGTGA. This clonotype was seen ten or more times. Its antigen is unidentified. Study-level points and caveats: Shared by patients and controls, approximately 28 CD8+ CDR3s were abundant in patients. Patients versus controls showed no significant CD8+ Simpson's diversity difference.

Profiling of TCR beta VDJ combinations and CDR3 sequences used genomic DNA as template. One entry per CDR3 protein results from TCRdb running MiXCR on the reads. Here the sample spans 95,000 to 150,000 distinct CDR3 sequences, over 55% being singletons. The sequenced patients had an expansion of CD8+CD57+ cells seen by flow cytometry. Prior therapy had not been administered to any patient at the time of blood sampling. The chain employs TRBV7-3 and TRBJ1-2; TRBD1 matches at 8 bases. Sequencing was done on a sample of sorted CD4+, CD8+, or CD8+CD57+ T cells (not recorded which) from PBMCs. The sequence came from a human donor with aplastic anemia. CDR3 loop: CASSSPNSMGQESAGYTF. CDR3 DNA sequence: TGTGCCAGCAGCTCACCCAACTCGATGGGACAGGAATCCGCTGGCTACACCTTC.